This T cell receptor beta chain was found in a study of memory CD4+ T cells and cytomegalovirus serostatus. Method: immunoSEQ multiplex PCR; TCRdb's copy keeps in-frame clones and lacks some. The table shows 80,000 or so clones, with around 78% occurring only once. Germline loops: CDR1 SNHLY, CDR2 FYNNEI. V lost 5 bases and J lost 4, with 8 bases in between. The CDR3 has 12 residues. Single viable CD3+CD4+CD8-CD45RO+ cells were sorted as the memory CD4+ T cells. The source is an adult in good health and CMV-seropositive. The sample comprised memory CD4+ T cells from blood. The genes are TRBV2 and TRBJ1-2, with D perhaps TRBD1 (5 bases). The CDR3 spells CASSPGTYGYTF. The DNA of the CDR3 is TGTGCCAGCAGTCCCGGGACCTATGGCTACACCTTC.